These 6 T cell receptor beta chains came from one sample sequenced in a study of OX40 agonist ivuxolimab in advanced cancers. Assay: immunoSEQ multiplex PCR; the TCRdb copy retains only in-frame clones and omits some. The sample gives tens of thousands of clones, approximately 87% of which show up once; 0.75% to 1% is in the top ten. This material consisted of CD4+ or CD8+ T cells sorted from blood, taken in a trial of the OX40 agonist ivuxolimab. The receptor source for this set is an adult with an advanced solid tumor such as melanoma, head and neck, liver or kidney cancer.

This chain joins TRBV7-9 and TRBJ1-6; D gene ambiguous. The CDR3 totals 17 residues. CDR1 is SEHNR and CDR2 is FQNEAQ in the germline V gene (reference sequence). V was trimmed by 1 base and J by 3 bases, leaving 13 bases between them. CDR3 region: CASSLGGLGLYNSPLHF. The CDR3 nucleotides are TGTGCCAGCAGCTTAGGGGGTTTAGGACTCTATAATTCACCCCTCCACTTT.

This chain links TRBV2 with TRBJ1-2; TRBD1 might be the D (6 bases). Germline CDR1 and CDR2: SNHLY and FYNNEI. The germline V and J ends were trimmed by 7 bases and 13 bases, with 25 bases remaining between them. CDR3 length: 14 residues. The CDR3 DNA follows: TGTGCCAGCATTCGATTAACCGGGACACCGGCAGCCACCTTC. As protein: CASIRLTGTPAATF.

This chain links TRBV9 with TRBJ2-5; 12 bases are a match to TRBD2. The CDR3 consists of 16 residues. CDR1 and CDR2 (germline): SGDLS, YYNGEE. V was clipped by 1 base and J by 5 bases; unmatched bases: 6. CDR3 in amino acids: CASSVSLAGGLETQYF. In DNA, the CDR3 is TGTGCCAGCAGCGTAAGCCTAGCGGGGGGGCTGGAGACCCAGTACTTC.

This clone was found a few times. This sequence joins TRBV6-1 and TRBJ2-1; D is perhaps TRBD1 (5 bases). The CDR3 spans 15 residues. Per germline, CDR1 MNHNS and CDR2 SASEGT. V dropped 2 bases and J dropped 2 bases, with 10 bases sitting between them. In DNA form, the CDR3 reads TGTGCCAGCAGTGAAAGTACAGGCACCTACAATGAGCAGTTCTTC. Translating it yields CASSESTGTYNEQFF.

The V and J genes are TRBV27 and TRBJ2-7; the D is unclear. Germline loops: CDR1 MNHEY, CDR2 SMNVEV (reference sequence). The CDR3 totals 13 residues. V gave up 2 bases and J gave up 2 bases, with 7 bases separating them. CDR3 sequence (DNA): TGTGCCAGCAGTTTAGGCCAGACCTACGAGCAGTACTTC. It encodes CASSLGQTYEQYF.

The gene calls are TRBV7-2 and TRBJ2-7, with TRBD2 matching 14 bases. With V trimmed by 5 bases and J by 4 bases, 10 bases remained unmatched. Germline lookup yields CDR1 SGHTA and CDR2 FQGNSA. The CDR3 contains 17 residues. The CDR3 coding sequence is TGTGCCAGCAGCCCCGGGGGACTAGCGGGGGCCCCTTACGAGCAGTACTTC. Translating it yields CASSPGGLAGAPYEQYF.